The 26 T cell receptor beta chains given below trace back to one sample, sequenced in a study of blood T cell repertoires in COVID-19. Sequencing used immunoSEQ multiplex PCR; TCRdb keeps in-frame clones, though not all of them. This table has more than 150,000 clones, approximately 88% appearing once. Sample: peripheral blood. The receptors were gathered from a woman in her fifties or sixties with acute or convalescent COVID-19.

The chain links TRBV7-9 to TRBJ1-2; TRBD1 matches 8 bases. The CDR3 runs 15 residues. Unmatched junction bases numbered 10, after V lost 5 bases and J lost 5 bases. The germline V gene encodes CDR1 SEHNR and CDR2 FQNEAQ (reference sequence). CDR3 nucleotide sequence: TGTGCCAGCAGCCTGGGACAGGTGATTTCTTATGGCTACACCTTC. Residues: CASSLGQVISYGYTF.

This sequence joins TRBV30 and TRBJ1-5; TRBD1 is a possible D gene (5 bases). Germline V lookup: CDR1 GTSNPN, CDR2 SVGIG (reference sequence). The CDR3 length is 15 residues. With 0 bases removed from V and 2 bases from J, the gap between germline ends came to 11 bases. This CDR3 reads CAWSVGGTGNQPQHF. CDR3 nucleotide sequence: TGTGCCTGGAGTGTGGGGGGTACTGGCAATCAGCCCCAGCATTTT.

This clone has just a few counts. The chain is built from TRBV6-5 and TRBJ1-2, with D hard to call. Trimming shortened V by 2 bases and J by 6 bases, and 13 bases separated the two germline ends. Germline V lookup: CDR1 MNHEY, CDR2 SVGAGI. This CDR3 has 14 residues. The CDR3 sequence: CASSYGDTRDGYTF. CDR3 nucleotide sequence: TGTGCCAGCAGTTACGGTGACACGCGTGATGGCTACACCTTC.

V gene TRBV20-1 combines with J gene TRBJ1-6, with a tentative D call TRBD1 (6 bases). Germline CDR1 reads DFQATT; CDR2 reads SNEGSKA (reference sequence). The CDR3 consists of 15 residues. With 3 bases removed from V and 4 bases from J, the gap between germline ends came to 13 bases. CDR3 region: CSASGGSNYNSPLHF. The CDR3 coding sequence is TGCAGTGCTAGTGGGGGCTCAAATTATAATTCACCCCTCCACTTT.

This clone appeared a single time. CDR3 protein: CASSPRNYNTGELFF. Here the CDR3 DNA reads TGTGCCAGCAGCCCCCGGAACTATAACACCGGGGAGCTGTTTTTT. The gene calls are TRBV7-9 and TRBJ2-2; D is unclear. CDR1 and CDR2 from the germline V gene are SEHNR and FQNEAQ (reference sequence). The CDR3 totals 15 residues. V was cut by 5 bases and J by 2 bases, with 12 bases left in between.

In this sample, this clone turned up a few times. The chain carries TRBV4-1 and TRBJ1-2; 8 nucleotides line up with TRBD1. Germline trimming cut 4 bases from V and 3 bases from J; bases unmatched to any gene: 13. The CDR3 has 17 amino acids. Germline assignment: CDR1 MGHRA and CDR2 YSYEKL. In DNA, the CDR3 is TGCGCCAGCAGCCGCGACCTTCGGACAGGGAGGGACTATGGCTACACCTTC. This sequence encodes CASSRDLRTGRDYGYTF.

The CDR3 is CASSPQTDPNTEAFF. The CDR3 bases are TGTGCCAGCTCACCGCAGACAGACCCGAACACTGAAGCTTTCTTT. This chain links TRBV18 with TRBJ1-1, with D maybe TRBD1 (5 bases). The CDR3 spans 15 residues. Germline V gene sequence: CDR1 KGHSH, CDR2 LQKENI. Trimming stripped 3 bases from V and 1 base from J, with 12 bases between.

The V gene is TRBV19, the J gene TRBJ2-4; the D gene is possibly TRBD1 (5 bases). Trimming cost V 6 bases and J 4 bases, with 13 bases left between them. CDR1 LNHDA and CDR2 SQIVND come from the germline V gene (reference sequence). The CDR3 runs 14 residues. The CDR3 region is CASSPLRAKNIQYF. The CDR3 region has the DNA TGTGCCAGTAGCCCCCTCAGGGCAAAAAACATTCAGTACTTC.

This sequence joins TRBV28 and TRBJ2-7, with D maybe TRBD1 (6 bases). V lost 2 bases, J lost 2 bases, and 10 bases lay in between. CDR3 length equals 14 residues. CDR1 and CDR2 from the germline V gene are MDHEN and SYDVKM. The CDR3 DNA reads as TGTGCCAGCAGTTTAAGGCAGGGGACCTACGAGCAGTACTTC. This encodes CASSLRQGTYEQYF.

As DNA, the CDR3 is TGTGCCAGCAGCCAAGATTGTCTATTTCCCAGGTATTATTCCTACGAGCAGTACTTC. Translation: CASSQDCLFPRYYSYEQYF. The genes are TRBV14 and TRBJ2-7; D remains unclear. CDR1 is SGHDN, CDR2 FVKESK, per germline. The CDR3 has 19 amino acids. V gave up 0 bases and J gave up 1 base, with 22 bases separating them.

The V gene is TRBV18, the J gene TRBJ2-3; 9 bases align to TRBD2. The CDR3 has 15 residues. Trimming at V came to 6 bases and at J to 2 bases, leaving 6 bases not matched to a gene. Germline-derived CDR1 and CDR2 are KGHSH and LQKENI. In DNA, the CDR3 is TGTGCCAGCTCCGGGACTAGCCCCCACACAGATACGCAGTATTTT. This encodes CASSGTSPHTDTQYF.

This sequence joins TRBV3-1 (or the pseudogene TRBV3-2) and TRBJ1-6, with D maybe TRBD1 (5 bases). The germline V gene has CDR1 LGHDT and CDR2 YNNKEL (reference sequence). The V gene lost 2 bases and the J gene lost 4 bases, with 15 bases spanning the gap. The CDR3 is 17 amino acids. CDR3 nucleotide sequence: TGTGCCAGCAGCCAAAGGACCGACAGCCGTTATAATTCACCCCTCCACTTT. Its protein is CASSQRTDSRYNSPLHF.

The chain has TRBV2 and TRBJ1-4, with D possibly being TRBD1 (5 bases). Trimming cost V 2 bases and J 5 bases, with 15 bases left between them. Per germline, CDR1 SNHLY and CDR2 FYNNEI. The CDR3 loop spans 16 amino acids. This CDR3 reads CASSERPRATNEKLFF. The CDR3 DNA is TGTGCCAGCAGTGAACGTCCCAGGGCGACAAATGAAAAACTGTTTTTT.

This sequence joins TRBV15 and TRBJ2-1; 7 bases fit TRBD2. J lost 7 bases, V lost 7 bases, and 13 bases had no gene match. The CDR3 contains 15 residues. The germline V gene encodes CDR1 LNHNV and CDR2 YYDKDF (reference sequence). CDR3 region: CATTERGRGGNEQFF. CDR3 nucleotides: TGTGCCACCACAGAACGAGGGAGGGGTGGGAATGAGCAGTTCTTC.

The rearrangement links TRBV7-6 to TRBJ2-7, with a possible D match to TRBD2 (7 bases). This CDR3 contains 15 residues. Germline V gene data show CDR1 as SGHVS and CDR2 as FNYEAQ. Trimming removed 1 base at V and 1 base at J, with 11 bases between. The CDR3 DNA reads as TGTGCCAGCAGCTTAGGAGGGGGGGGTTCCTACGAGCAGTACTTC. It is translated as CASSLGGGGSYEQYF.

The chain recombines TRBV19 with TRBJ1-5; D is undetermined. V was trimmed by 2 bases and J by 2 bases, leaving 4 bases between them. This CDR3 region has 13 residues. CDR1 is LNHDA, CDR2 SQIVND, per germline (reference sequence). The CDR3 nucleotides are TGTGCCAGTAGTATAACTGGCAATCAGCCCCAGCATTTT. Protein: CASSITGNQPQHF.

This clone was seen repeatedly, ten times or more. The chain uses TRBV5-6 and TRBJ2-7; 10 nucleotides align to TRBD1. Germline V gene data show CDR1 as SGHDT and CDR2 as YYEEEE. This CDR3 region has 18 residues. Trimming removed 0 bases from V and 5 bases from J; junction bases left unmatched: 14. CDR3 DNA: TGTGCCAGCAGCTTGGTGGCCTCTTGGGGACAGGGGTCTCACGAGCAGTACTTC. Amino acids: CASSLVASWGQGSHEQYF.

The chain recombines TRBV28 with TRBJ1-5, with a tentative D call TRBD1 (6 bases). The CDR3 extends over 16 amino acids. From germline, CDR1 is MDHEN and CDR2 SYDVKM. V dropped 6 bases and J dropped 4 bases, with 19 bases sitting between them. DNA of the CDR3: TGTGCCAGCAGCTCTACAGGGAAGGGGAAAAATCAGCCCCAGCATTTT. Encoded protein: CASSSTGKGKNQPQHF. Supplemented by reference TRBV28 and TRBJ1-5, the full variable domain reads DVKVTQSSRYLVKRTGEKVFLECVQDMDHENMFWYRQDPGLGLRLIYFSYDVKMKEKGDIPEGYSVSREKKERFSLILESASTNQTSMYLCASSSTGKGKNQPQHFGDGTRLSIL.

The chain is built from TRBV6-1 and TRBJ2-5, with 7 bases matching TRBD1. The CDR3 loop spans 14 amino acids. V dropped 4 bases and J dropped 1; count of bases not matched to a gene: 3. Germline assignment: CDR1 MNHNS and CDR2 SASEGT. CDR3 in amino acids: CASSGAGGQETQYF. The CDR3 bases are TGTGCCAGCAGTGGAGCAGGGGGCCAAGAGACCCAGTACTTC.

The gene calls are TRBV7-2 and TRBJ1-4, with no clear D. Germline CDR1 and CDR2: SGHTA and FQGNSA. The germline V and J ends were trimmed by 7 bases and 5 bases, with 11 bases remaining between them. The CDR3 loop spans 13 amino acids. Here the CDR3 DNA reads TGTGCCAGCACCGGTTTCAGGAATGAAAAACTGTTTTTT. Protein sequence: CASTGFRNEKLFF.

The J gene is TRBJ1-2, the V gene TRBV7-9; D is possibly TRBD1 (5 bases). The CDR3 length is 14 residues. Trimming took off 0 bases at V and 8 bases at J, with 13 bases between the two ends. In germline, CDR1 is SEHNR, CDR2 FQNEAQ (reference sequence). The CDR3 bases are TGTGCCAGCAGCTTAGCTGTGCAGGGAGGCGGCTACACCTTC. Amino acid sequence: CASSLAVQGGGYTF.

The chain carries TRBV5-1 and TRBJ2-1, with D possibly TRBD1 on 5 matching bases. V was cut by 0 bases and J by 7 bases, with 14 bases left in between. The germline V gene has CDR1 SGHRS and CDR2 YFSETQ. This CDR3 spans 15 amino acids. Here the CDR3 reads CASSLEGSTGNEQFF. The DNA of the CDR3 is TGCGCCAGCAGCTTGGAGGGGTCGACTGGGAATGAGCAGTTCTTC.

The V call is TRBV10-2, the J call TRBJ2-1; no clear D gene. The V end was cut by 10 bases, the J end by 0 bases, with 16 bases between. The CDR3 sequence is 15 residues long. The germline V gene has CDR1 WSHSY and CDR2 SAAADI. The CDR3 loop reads CATQIPPVSYNEQFF. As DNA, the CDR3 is TGCGCCACCCAAATACCCCCAGTCTCCTACAATGAGCAGTTCTTC.

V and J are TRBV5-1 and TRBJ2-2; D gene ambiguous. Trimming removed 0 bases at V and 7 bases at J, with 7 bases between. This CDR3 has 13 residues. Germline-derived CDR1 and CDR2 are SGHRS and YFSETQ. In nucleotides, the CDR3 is TGCGCCAGCAGCTTGGCAACTTTCGGGGAGCTGTTTTTT. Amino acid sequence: CASSLATFGELFF.

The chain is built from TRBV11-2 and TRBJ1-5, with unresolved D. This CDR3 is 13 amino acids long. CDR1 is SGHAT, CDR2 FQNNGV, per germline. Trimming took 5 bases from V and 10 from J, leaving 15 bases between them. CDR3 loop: CASSLESLSPQHF. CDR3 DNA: TGTGCCAGCAGCCTTGAGAGCCTCTCTCCCCAGCATTTT. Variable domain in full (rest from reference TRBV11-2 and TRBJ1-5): EAGVAQSPRYKIIEKRQSVAFWCNPISGHATLYWYQQILGQGPKLLIQFQNNGVVDDSQLPKDRFSAERLKGVDSTLKIQPAKLEDSAVYLCASSLESLSPQHFGDGTRLSIL.

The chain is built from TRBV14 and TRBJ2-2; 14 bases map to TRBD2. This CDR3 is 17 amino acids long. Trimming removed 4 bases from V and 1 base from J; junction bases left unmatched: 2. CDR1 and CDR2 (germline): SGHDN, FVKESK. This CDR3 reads CASSRTSGGRNTGELFF. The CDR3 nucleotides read TGTGCCAGCAGCCGGACTAGCGGGGGGCGGAACACCGGGGAGCTGTTTTTT.